This paragraph covers one TCR beta chain sequence. Libraries were prepared by immunoSEQ multiplex PCR; TCRdb keeps only in-frame clonotypes and omits some of them. The sample lists under 150,000 clones, 70% to 90% occurring once. The germline CDR1 and CDR2 sequences are KGHSH and LQKENI. This CDR3 spans 15 amino acids. The junction had 3 bases not matched to a gene; V was cut back by 3 bases and J by 3 bases. This sample was included in a study of blood T cell repertoires in COVID-19. Sequencing used PBMCs or T cells enriched from blood (not recorded which). The chain employs TRBV18 and TRBJ2-7; 12 bases are a match to TRBD2. The clonotype comes from a woman aged 25 to 45 with acute COVID-19. CDR3 bases: TGTGCCAGCTCACCTCAGGGACTAGCGGGCTACGAGCAGTACTTC. It is translated as CASSPQGLAGYEQYF.